Listed below are T cell receptor beta chains from one sample, sequenced in a study of T-cell reconstitution after alpha-beta-depleted transplantation in children. Via MiXCR, TCRdb re-called the PCR reads, giving one row per CDR3 protein. The table records around 370,000 distinct CDR3 sequences, approximately 10% of them present only once. Material: PBMCs from the stem cell graft donor, obtained from the stem cell graft. These receptors all stem from a human donor who donated a stem cell graft to a child with acute lymphoblastic leukemia. The CDR3 runs from the conserved cysteine through the conserved F or W. Each record gives: D gene, clone size, V gene, J gene, CDR3 protein, CDR3 DNA. The D gene is left open where the match is weak. Rows may omit the clone size; those that give it use once, few, many or a size class.

D gene: .; clone size: few; V gene: TRBV19; J gene: TRBJ2-7; CDR3 protein: CASSMTAYEQYF; CDR3 DNA: TGTGCCAGTAGTATGACAGCCTACGAGCAGTACTTC
D gene: .; clone size: .; V gene: TRBV7-2; J gene: TRBJ1-2; CDR3 protein: CASSLFSGYTF; CDR3 DNA: TGTGCCAGCAGCTTATTTTCTGGCTACACCTTC
D gene: .; clone size: many; V gene: TRBV5-6; J gene: TRBJ1-2; CDR3 protein: CASSLEDRVYGYTF; CDR3 DNA: TGTGCCAGCAGCTTGGAAGACAGAGTCTATGGCTACACCTTC
D gene: .; clone size: few; V gene: TRBV7-9; J gene: TRBJ2-1; CDR3 protein: CASSSLVGGYNEQFF; CDR3 DNA: TGTGCCAGCAGCTCCCTCGTGGGGGGATACAATGAGCAGTTCTTC
D gene: TRBD1; clone size: many; V gene: TRBV5-8; J gene: TRBJ1-2; CDR3 protein: CASTLLQGAVYGYTF; CDR3 DNA: TGTGCCAGCACCCTACTACAGGGGGCGGTCTATGGCTACACCTTC
D gene: .; clone size: .; V gene: TRBV28; J gene: TRBJ2-2; CDR3 protein: CASRSRAVTGELFF; CDR3 DNA: TGTGCCAGCAGGAGCAGGGCGGTCACCGGGGAGCTGTTTTTT
D gene: TRBD2; clone size: .; V gene: TRBV7-2; J gene: TRBJ2-3; CDR3 protein: CASRHRLAGGTTDTQYF; CDR3 DNA: TGTGCCAGCAGGCATCGACTAGCGGGAGGGACCACAGATACGCAGTATTTT
D gene: TRBD1; clone size: few; V gene: TRBV5-1; J gene: TRBJ1-1; CDR3 protein: CASSVTTGGRNTEAFF; CDR3 DNA: TGCGCCAGCAGCGTTACGACAGGGGGCAGGAACACTGAAGCTTTCTTT
D gene: TRBD1; clone size: few; V gene: TRBV7-7; J gene: TRBJ2-7; CDR3 protein: CASSLGTGVSYEQYF; CDR3 DNA: TGTGCTAGCAGCCTCGGGACAGGGGTCTCCTACGAGCAGTACTTC
D gene: TRBD2; clone size: .; V gene: TRBV5-6; J gene: TRBJ2-1; CDR3 protein: CASSVAGGPHNEQFF; CDR3 DNA: TGTGCCAGCAGCGTAGCGGGAGGGCCCCACAATGAGCAGTTCTTC
D gene: .; clone size: .; V gene: TRBV29-1; J gene: TRBJ2-1; CDR3 protein: CSARRSSYNEQFF; CDR3 DNA: TGCAGCGCGAGACGGAGCTCCTACAATGAGCAGTTCTTC
D gene: .; clone size: many; V gene: TRBV6-2/TRBV6-3; J gene: TRBJ2-1; CDR3 protein: CASSYSVNEQFF; CDR3 DNA: TGTGCCAGCAGTTACTCTGTCAATGAGCAGTTCTTC
D gene: TRBD1; clone size: few; V gene: TRBV6-2/TRBV6-3; J gene: TRBJ2-7; CDR3 protein: CASSYPRAGGKDEQYF; CDR3 DNA: TGTGCCAGCAGTTACCCCCGGGCAGGGGGCAAGGACGAGCAGTACTTC
D gene: TRBD1; clone size: .; V gene: TRBV29-1; J gene: TRBJ1-1; CDR3 protein: CSVEPGQGAIMAFF; CDR3 DNA: TGCAGCGTAGAACCCGGACAGGGGGCGATAATGGCTTTCTTT
D gene: TRBD2; clone size: .; V gene: TRBV20-1; J gene: TRBJ2-5; CDR3 protein: CSARDRTSGSFGTQYF; CDR3 DNA: TGCAGTGCTAGAGATCGGACTAGCGGGTCCTTCGGGACCCAGTACTTC
D gene: .; clone size: .; V gene: TRBV20-1; J gene: TRBJ2-7; CDR3 protein: CSGSDWGEQYF; CDR3 DNA: TGCAGTGGGTCGGACTGGGGCGAGCAGTACTTC
D gene: TRBD2; clone size: .; V gene: TRBV5-1; J gene: TRBJ2-7; CDR3 protein: CASSLGWREGLPEQYF; CDR3 DNA: TGCGCCAGCAGCTTGGGGTGGCGGGAGGGCCTCCCAGAGCAGTACTTC
D gene: .; clone size: many; V gene: TRBV6-2/TRBV6-3; J gene: TRBJ2-7; CDR3 protein: CASGDRTYEQYF; CDR3 DNA: TGTGCCAGCGGCGACAGAACCTACGAGCAGTACTTC
D gene: TRBD1; clone size: few; V gene: TRBV27; J gene: TRBJ1-2; CDR3 protein: CASSMGTAYGYTF; CDR3 DNA: TGTGCCAGCAGTATGGGGACAGCATATGGCTACACCTTC
D gene: .; clone size: .; V gene: TRBV7-8; J gene: TRBJ2-7; CDR3 protein: CASSPPGGAYEQYF; CDR3 DNA: TGTGCCAGCAGCCCCCCGGGGGGCGCCTACGAGCAGTACTTC
D gene: TRBD1; clone size: few; V gene: TRBV7-6; J gene: TRBJ1-5; CDR3 protein: CASSLGRQGRGAQHF; CDR3 DNA: TGTGCCAGCAGCTTAGGTAGACAGGGGAGAGGCGCCCAGCATTTT
D gene: TRBD1; clone size: many; V gene: TRBV5-1; J gene: TRBJ2-7; CDR3 protein: CASSFNRGYEQYF; CDR3 DNA: TGCGCCAGCAGCTTCAACAGGGGTTACGAGCAGTACTTC
D gene: .; clone size: .; V gene: TRBV19; J gene: TRBJ1-5; CDR3 protein: CASSTRRGSTNQPQHF; CDR3 DNA: TGTGCCAGTAGTACCAGACGCGGTTCCACTAATCAGCCCCAGCATTTT
D gene: TRBD1; clone size: .; V gene: TRBV4-2; J gene: TRBJ1-5; CDR3 protein: CASSQVGTGSNQPQHF; CDR3 DNA: TGTGCCAGCAGCCAAGTGGGGACAGGGAGCAATCAGCCCCAGCATTTT
D gene: .; clone size: few; V gene: TRBV20-1; J gene: TRBJ2-7; CDR3 protein: CSAPRDRGATGYEQYF; CDR3 DNA: TGCAGTGCACCTAGAGACCGGGGAGCGACGGGTTACGAGCAGTACTTC
D gene: .; clone size: .; V gene: TRBV7-2; J gene: TRBJ1-1; CDR3 protein: CASSLVGDGVTEAFF; CDR3 DNA: TGTGCCAGCAGCTTAGTTGGGGATGGAGTCACTGAAGCTTTCTTT
D gene: .; clone size: .; V gene: TRBV27; J gene: TRBJ2-7; CDR3 protein: CASSLETGEHEQYF; CDR3 DNA: TGTGCCAGCAGTTTAGAAACGGGGGAGCACGAGCAGTACTTC
D gene: .; clone size: few; V gene: TRBV30; J gene: TRBJ2-3; CDR3 protein: CAWVGLKDTDTQYF; CDR3 DNA: TGTGCCTGGGTTGGACTTAAAGACACAGATACGCAGTATTTT
D gene: TRBD1; clone size: .; V gene: TRBV5-1; J gene: TRBJ2-7; CDR3 protein: CASSLGQGWTYEQYF; CDR3 DNA: TGCGCCAGCAGCCTCGGACAGGGGTGGACCTACGAGCAGTACTTC
D gene: .; clone size: .; V gene: TRBV7-2; J gene: TRBJ2-1; CDR3 protein: CASSSPGPYNEQFF; CDR3 DNA: TGTGCCAGCAGCTCCCCGGGACCCTACAATGAGCAGTTCTTC
D gene: .; clone size: .; V gene: TRBV29-1; J gene: TRBJ2-5; CDR3 protein: CSARRGKATQYF; CDR3 DNA: TGCAGCGCGCGGAGGGGGAAAGCGACCCAGTACTTC
D gene: TRBD2; clone size: few; V gene: TRBV2; J gene: TRBJ2-1; CDR3 protein: CASSFILAGAYNEQFF; CDR3 DNA: TGTGCCAGCAGCTTCATTCTAGCGGGAGCCTACAATGAGCAGTTCTTC
D gene: .; clone size: few; V gene: TRBV20-1; J gene: TRBJ1-5; CDR3 protein: CSARGNSNQPQHF; CDR3 DNA: TGCAGTGCTAGAGGGAATAGCAATCAGCCCCAGCATTTT
D gene: TRBD1; clone size: once; V gene: TRBV7-2; J gene: TRBJ2-7; CDR3 protein: CASSSGQGWDTYEQYF; CDR3 DNA: TGTGCCAGCAGCTCAGGACAGGGGTGGGATACCTACGAGCAGTACTTC
D gene: .; clone size: .; V gene: TRBV7-9; J gene: TRBJ1-1; CDR3 protein: CASSSSSGGEAFF; CDR3 DNA: TGTGCCAGCAGCTCGTCCTCGGGGGGTGAAGCTTTCTTT
D gene: TRBD1; clone size: many; V gene: TRBV4-1; J gene: TRBJ1-5; CDR3 protein: CASSQANRGYQPQHF; CDR3 DNA: TGCGCCAGCAGCCAAGCGAACAGGGGATATCAGCCCCAGCATTTT
D gene: TRBD2; clone size: few; V gene: TRBV5-6; J gene: TRBJ2-7; CDR3 protein: CASSSGLVSYEQYF; CDR3 DNA: TGTGCCAGCAGCTCGGGACTAGTATCCTACGAGCAGTACTTC
D gene: .; clone size: many; V gene: TRBV7-6; J gene: TRBJ2-5; CDR3 protein: CASSSLDGGETQYF; CDR3 DNA: TGTGCCAGCAGCTCTCTTGACGGAGGCGAGACCCAGTACTTC
D gene: .; clone size: many; V gene: TRBV4-3; J gene: TRBJ1-5; CDR3 protein: CASSQVYGDNQPQHF; CDR3 DNA: TGCGCCAGCAGCCAAGTTTACGGGGACAATCAGCCCCAGCATTTT
D gene: .; clone size: few; V gene: TRBV20-1; J gene: TRBJ1-4; CDR3 protein: CSARDRSEKLFF; CDR3 DNA: TGCAGTGCTAGAGATCGGTCCGAAAAACTGTTTTTT
D gene: .; clone size: few; V gene: TRBV29-1; J gene: TRBJ2-1; CDR3 protein: CSVEAAAPEQFF; CDR3 DNA: TGCAGCGTTGAGGCAGCAGCGCCTGAGCAGTTCTTC
D gene: .; clone size: few; V gene: TRBV20-1; J gene: TRBJ2-1; CDR3 protein: CSAGARTSGEQFF; CDR3 DNA: TGCAGTGCTGGTGCCAGGACCTCCGGTGAGCAGTTCTTC
D gene: .; clone size: few; V gene: TRBV11-1; J gene: TRBJ1-3; CDR3 protein: CASSPQPGDLPTLSSGNTIYF; CDR3 DNA: TGTGCCAGCAGCCCCCAACCAGGGGACTTACCGACTCTCAGCTCTGGAAACACCATATATTTT
D gene: TRBD2; clone size: few; V gene: TRBV29-1; J gene: TRBJ2-4; CDR3 protein: CSVTGLAGGAKNIQYF; CDR3 DNA: TGCAGCGTCACGGGACTAGCGGGGGGAGCCAAAAACATTCAGTACTTC
D gene: .; clone size: few; V gene: TRBV20-1; J gene: TRBJ1-5; CDR3 protein: CSARDFVIRGNQPQHF; CDR3 DNA: TGCAGTGCTAGAGATTTCGTCATTCGGGGCAATCAGCCCCAGCATTTT
D gene: TRBD2; clone size: few; V gene: TRBV5-1; J gene: TRBJ2-7; CDR3 protein: CASSAGTSGILLLEQYF; CDR3 DNA: TGCGCCAGCAGCGCCGGGACTAGCGGGATCCTTCTATTGGAGCAGTACTTC
D gene: .; clone size: few; V gene: TRBV15; J gene: TRBJ2-1; CDR3 protein: CATSKEGLHFDEQFF; CDR3 DNA: TGTGCCACCAGCAAGGAAGGACTCCACTTCGATGAGCAGTTCTTC
D gene: .; clone size: .; V gene: TRBV4-1; J gene: TRBJ2-2; CDR3 protein: CASSQGDTNTGELFF; CDR3 DNA: TGCGCCAGCAGCCAAGGGGACACGAACACCGGGGAGCTGTTTTTT
D gene: .; clone size: many; V gene: TRBV28; J gene: TRBJ1-5; CDR3 protein: CASSSSLLPYNQPQHF; CDR3 DNA: TGTGCCAGCAGTTCCTCCCTACTCCCGTACAATCAGCCCCAGCATTTT
D gene: TRBD2; clone size: .; V gene: TRBV28; J gene: TRBJ2-3; CDR3 protein: CASTEGEREGADTQYF; CDR3 DNA: TGTGCCAGCACCGAGGGGGAGCGGGAGGGTGCAGATACGCAGTATTTT
D gene: .; clone size: .; V gene: TRBV4-3; J gene: TRBJ2-3; CDR3 protein: CASSPDTGHTDTQYF; CDR3 DNA: TGCGCCAGCAGCCCAGACACAGGGCACACAGATACGCAGTATTTT
D gene: TRBD1; clone size: .; V gene: TRBV6-2/TRBV6-3; J gene: TRBJ2-5; CDR3 protein: CASSTDRGLGETQYF; CDR3 DNA: TGTGCCAGCAGTACAGACAGGGGGCTGGGGGAGACCCAGTACTTC
D gene: .; clone size: .; V gene: TRBV12-3/TRBV12-4; J gene: TRBJ2-4; CDR3 protein: CASGRNIQYF; CDR3 DNA: TGTGCCAGCGGGCGGAACATTCAGTACTTC
D gene: TRBD2; clone size: few; V gene: TRBV9; J gene: TRBJ2-3; CDR3 protein: CASSVYGSGRATDTQYF; CDR3 DNA: TGTGCCAGCAGCGTATACGGTAGCGGGAGGGCCACGGATACGCAGTATTTT
D gene: TRBD2; clone size: few; V gene: TRBV6-1; J gene: TRBJ2-1; CDR3 protein: CASSKHSGDYNEQFF; CDR3 DNA: TGTGCCAGCAGTAAACATAGCGGGGACTACAATGAGCAGTTCTTC
D gene: .; clone size: .; V gene: TRBV28; J gene: TRBJ2-7; CDR3 protein: CASSQSGGGDSYEQYF; CDR3 DNA: TGTGCCAGCAGTCAATCAGGGGGGGGGGACTCCTACGAGCAGTACTTC
D gene: .; clone size: .; V gene: TRBV18; J gene: TRBJ1-1; CDR3 protein: CASSPRGGPGSDTEAFF; CDR3 DNA: TGTGCCAGCTCACCACGGGGTGGGCCAGGGAGCGACACTGAAGCTTTCTTT
D gene: .; clone size: .; V gene: TRBV13; J gene: TRBJ1-5; CDR3 protein: CASSLSRGNQPQHF; CDR3 DNA: TGTGCCAGCAGCTTATCGAGGGGCAATCAGCCCCAGCATTTT
D gene: TRBD2; clone size: .; V gene: TRBV12-3/TRBV12-4; J gene: TRBJ2-1; CDR3 protein: CASSSPSGSWNEQFF; CDR3 DNA: TGTGCCAGCAGCAGCCCTAGCGGGAGTTGGAATGAGCAGTTCTTC
D gene: TRBD1; clone size: few; V gene: TRBV19; J gene: TRBJ2-5; CDR3 protein: CASNPGTGETQYF; CDR3 DNA: TGTGCCAGTAACCCCGGGACAGGGGAGACCCAGTACTTC